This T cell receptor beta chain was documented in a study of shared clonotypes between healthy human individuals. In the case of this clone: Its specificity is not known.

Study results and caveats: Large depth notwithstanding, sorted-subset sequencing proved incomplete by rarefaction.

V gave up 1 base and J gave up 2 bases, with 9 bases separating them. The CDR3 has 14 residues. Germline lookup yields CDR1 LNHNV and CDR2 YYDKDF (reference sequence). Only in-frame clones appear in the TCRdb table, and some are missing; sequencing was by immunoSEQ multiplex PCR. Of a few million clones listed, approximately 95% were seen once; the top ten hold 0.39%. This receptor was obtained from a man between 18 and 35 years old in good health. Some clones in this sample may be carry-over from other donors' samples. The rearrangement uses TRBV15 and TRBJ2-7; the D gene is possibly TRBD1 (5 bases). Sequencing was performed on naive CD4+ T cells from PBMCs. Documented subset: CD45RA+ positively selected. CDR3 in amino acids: CATSRVTGPYEQYF. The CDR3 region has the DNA TGTGCCACCAGCAGAGTAACAGGACCCTACGAGCAGTACTTC.